A selection of T cell receptor beta chains follows, all from one sample in a study of cytomegalovirus exposure and HLA in healthy donors. The table came from immunoSEQ multiplex PCR; TCRdb's copy has only in-frame clones and leaves some out. The sample lists roughly 100,000 clones, around 75% seen once, with 6.5% to 7% in the top ten. Sequenced input: PBMCs. The receptors come from a man between 25 and 39 years old in good health and CMV-seropositive. Both conserved end residues are part of each CDR3. Fields, in order: D gene, V gene, clone size, J gene, CDR3 protein, CDR3 DNA. D genes are given only for firm matches. Clone size is stated in some rows and not others, as once, few, many or a class when expanded.

NA,TRBV30,NA,TRBJ1-2,CAWSRQPYGYTF,TGTGCCTGGAGTAGACAGCCCTATGGCTACACCTTC
TRBD1,TRBV29-1,NA,TRBJ2-7,CSVSGGQGGEQYF,TGCAGCGTTTCTGGGGGACAGGGTGGAGAGCAGTACTTC
NA,TRBV6-5,few,TRBJ1-5,CASSARQSSNQPQHF,TGTGCCAGCAGTGCCCGACAGAGTAGCAATCAGCCCCAGCATTTT
TRBD1,TRBV5-4,NA,TRBJ1-2,CASSSTTGGNYGYTF,TGTGCCAGCAGCTCGACTACAGGGGGAAACTATGGCTACACCTTC
NA,TRBV11-3,few,TRBJ2-2,CASSLRGANTGELFF,TGTGCCAGCAGCTTGCGGGGAGCAAACACCGGGGAGCTGTTTTTT
TRBD1,TRBV5-1,NA,TRBJ2-7,CASSRDRGADEQYF,TGCGCCAGCAGCCGGGACAGGGGTGCCGACGAGCAGTACTTC
TRBD2,TRBV27,NA,TRBJ2-1,CASSLYSGGNYNEQFF,TGTGCCAGCAGTTTATATAGCGGGGGGAACTACAATGAGCAGTTCTTC
TRBD1,TRBV27,NA,TRBJ1-2,CASTSTGGGRGYTF,TGTGCCAGCACCTCCACAGGGGGCGGCAGGGGCTACACCTTC
NA,TRBV30,NA,TRBJ2-7,CAYRRLDSSYEQYF,TGTGCCTACCGGAGGTTGGACTCTTCCTACGAGCAGTACTTC
TRBD1,TRBV29-1,NA,TRBJ2-7,CSVEYRGRSYEQYF,TGCAGCGTTGAATACAGGGGGCGTTCCTACGAGCAGTACTTC
NA,TRBV9,NA,TRBJ2-5,CASSAQGRETQYF,TGTGCCAGCAGCGCACAGGGTCGGGAGACCCAGTACTTC
NA,TRBV6-1,NA,TRBJ2-6,CATGLTSSGANVLTF,TGTGCCACCGGGTTGACTAGCTCTGGGGCCAACGTCCTGACTTTC
NA,TRBV5-8,NA,TRBJ1-1,CASSLARQSLNTEAFF,TGTGCCAGCAGCTTGGCCCGACAGAGCCTGAACACTGAAGCTTTCTTT
NA,TRBV2,NA,TRBJ2-4,CASSEVQGNIQYF,TGTGCCAGCAGTGAAGTCCAGGGAAACATTCAGTACTTC
TRBD2,TRBV7-9,NA,TRBJ2-1,CASSLPGLAGLNEQFF,TGTGCCAGCAGCCTCCCGGGACTAGCGGGGCTTAATGAGCAGTTCTTC
TRBD1,TRBV5-8,NA,TRBJ2-1,CASAGQGAYNEQFF,TGTGCCAGCGCGGGACAGGGGGCGTACAATGAGCAGTTCTTC
NA,TRBV5-3,NA,TRBJ1-5,CARTPTIQRDQPQHF,TGTGCCAGAACCCCGACCATTCAGAGGGATCAGCCCCAGCATTTT
TRBD1,TRBV10-3,NA,TRBJ1-3,CAISAAGTGAGNTIYF,TGTGCCATCAGTGCTGCCGGGACAGGGGCTGGAAACACCATATATTTT
NA,TRBV4-3,NA,TRBJ2-3,CASSQDPSVGTDTQYF,TGCGCCAGCAGCCAAGATCCCAGCGTAGGCACAGATACGCAGTATTTT
NA,TRBV28,NA,TRBJ2-4,CASSFRGAVNIQYF,TGTGCCAGCAGTTTCCGGGGGGCAGTAAACATTCAGTACTTC
TRBD1,TRBV2,medium-sized,TRBJ1-1,CASRLGQGYTEAFF,TGTGCCAGCAGATTGGGACAGGGGTACACTGAAGCTTTCTTT
TRBD2,TRBV18,NA,TRBJ2-1,CATTRGGDFYEQFF,TGTGCCACCACCCGGGGGGGCGATTTTTATGAGCAGTTCTTC
NA,TRBV7-9,NA,TRBJ1-1,CASSLAGRGYTEAFF,TGTGCCAGCAGCTTAGCTGGGCGTGGGTACACTGAAGCTTTCTTT
TRBD1,TRBV7-9,NA,TRBJ1-1,CATKQGPEAFF,TGTGCCACCAAACAGGGGCCGGAAGCTTTCTTT
TRBD1,TRBV30,few,TRBJ1-2,CAWRSGYRGAYGYTF,TGTGCCTGGAGAAGTGGTTACAGGGGCGCCTATGGCTACACCTTC
NA,TRBV29-1,NA,TRBJ2-3,CSVPPGNTDTQYF,TGCAGCGTCCCCCCGGGAAACACAGATACGCAGTATTTT
NA,TRBV19,NA,TRBJ2-1,CASSMRVTSYNEQFF,TGTGCCAGTAGTATGAGGGTCACCTCCTACAATGAGCAGTTCTTC
TRBD1,TRBV4-2,NA,TRBJ1-2,CASSPGTATNYGYTF,TGTGCCAGCAGCCCGGGGACAGCCACTAACTATGGCTACACCTTC
NA,TRBV14,NA,TRBJ2-7,CASSQSNRAYEQYF,TGTGCCAGCAGCCAAAGTAACAGGGCATACGAGCAGTACTTC
TRBD2,TRBV4-2,NA,TRBJ2-2,CASSQGDGLAGTGELFF,TGTGCCAGCAGCCAAGGGGATGGACTAGCGGGGACCGGGGAGCTGTTTTTT
NA,TRBV7-2,few,TRBJ2-7,CASSLKKGGRGDSYEQYF,TGTGCCAGCAGCTTAAAGAAGGGGGGACGGGGGGATTCCTACGAGCAGTACTTC
NA,TRBV5-1,NA,TRBJ2-7,CASSPRSGSYEQYF,TGCGCCAGCAGCCCTCGATCCGGTTCCTACGAGCAGTACTTC
TRBD1,TRBV14,NA,TRBJ1-6,CASSSGTGYSPLHF,TGTGCCAGCAGCTCCGGGACAGGGTACTCACCCCTCCACTTT
TRBD1,TRBV11-3,NA,TRBJ2-2,CASSLVTGGTGELFF,TGTGCCAGCAGCTTAGTGACAGGGGGGACCGGGGAGCTGTTTTTT
NA,TRBV5-4,NA,TRBJ1-2,CASGTGVNYGYTF,TGTGCCAGTGGAACGGGGGTCAACTATGGCTACACCTTC
NA,TRBV30,NA,TRBJ1-5,CAWSSNLPAQHF,TGTGCCTGGAGTTCCAACCTTCCGGCCCAGCATTTT
TRBD2,TRBV14,NA,TRBJ2-5,CASSHVLAGIRETQYF,TGTGCCAGCAGCCACGTACTAGCGGGAATTAGAGAGACCCAGTACTTC
NA,TRBV6-5,NA,TRBJ2-5,CASSPRDHQETQYF,TGTGCCAGCAGTCCTCGGGATCACCAAGAGACCCAGTACTTC
NA,TRBV7-9,once,TRBJ2-1,CASSLEGGGVIF,TGTGCCAGCAGCTTAGAAGGGGGGGGCGTCATCTTC
NA,TRBV30,NA,TRBJ1-1,CAWRLPGGAAFF,TGTGCCTGGAGATTACCCGGCGGTGCAGCTTTCTTT
NA,TRBV6-1,NA,TRBJ1-2,CASSTVGGINGYTF,TGTGCCAGCAGTACGGTAGGGGGAATAAATGGCTACACCTTC
NA,TRBV19,NA,TRBJ1-1,CASSPGRVARRYTEAFF,TGTGCCAGTAGTCCTGGGAGGGTGGCTCGCCGCTACACTGAAGCTTTCTTT